This T cell receptor beta chain appears in the sequencing data of a study of blood T cell repertoires in COVID-19. Study-wide context: The analysed material was cDNA or gDNA that came from T cells, B-cell-depleted T cells, or PBMCs.

CDR3 length: 15 residues. Germline CDR1 and CDR2: MGHRA and YSYEKL. Trimming cost V 0 bases and J 5 bases, with 11 bases left between them. This table comes from immunoSEQ multiplex PCR, and its TCRdb copy is limited to in-frame clones, with some not included. The sample shows more than 200,000 clones, around 87% of them seen only once. The sequenced material came from peripheral blood. The source is a woman aged 55-75 years with COVID-19, enrolled during active disease. This chain connects TRBV4-1 to TRBJ1-5; TRBD1 might be the D (6 bases). The CDR3 nucleotides read TGCGCCAGCAGCCAAGATCATGGGGGCGATCAGCCCCAGCATTTT. Amino acid sequence: CASSQDHGGDQPQHF.